This TCR beta chain was captured in a study of beta chain features in type 1 diabetes. For the study at large: The examined sorted cells totaled approximately 110 million across samples. The study, taken as a whole, reports: The naive, central memory and Treg TCRB repertoires of patients appeared to be more similar to one another than those of healthy donors. Across all four CD4+ subsets, people with type 1 diabetes showed modestly shorter TCRB CDR3s.

The sequenced template was cDNA made from the entire isolated RNA. TCRdb's copy holds only in-frame clones and misses some; the assay was immunoSEQ multiplex PCR. The sample shows more than 150,000 clones, about 10% of them seen only once. V lost 3 bases to trimming and J lost 6 bases; unmatched junction nucleotides: 7. The CDR3 has 14 residues. Germline V gene lookup returns CDR1 SGHRS and CDR2 YFSETQ. Without exception, sorted populations had purity beyond 95%. This clone turned up a few times. What it binds is not known. This chain joins TRBV5-1 and TRBJ2-3; 7 nucleotides agree with TRBD1. The clonotype was recovered from a woman under 40 with type 1 diabetes. The sample comprised central memory CD4+ T cells from blood. Here the CDR3 DNA reads TGCGCCAGCAGCTCAAGACAGGGTAGGGATACGCAGTATTTT. Amino acids: CASSSRQGRDTQYF.